Presented here are 32 T cell receptor beta chains from one specimen sequenced in a study of cytomegalovirus exposure and HLA in healthy donors. Primers for the PCR totalled 60 Vbeta and 13 Jbeta. Only in-frame clones appear in the TCRdb table, and some are missing; sequencing was by immunoSEQ multiplex PCR. The sample lists some 190,000 clones, around 81% seen once, with less than 2% in the top ten. Sequencing input: PBMCs. The receptor set was obtained from a man aged 18 to 30 in good health and CMV-seronegative.

The chain has TRBV10-1 and TRBJ2-7; tentatively, D is TRBD2 (5 bases). The CDR3 length is 14 residues. CDR1 is WNHNN and CDR2 is SYGVQD in the germline V gene (reference sequence). V lost 3 bases to trimming and J lost 3 bases, with 12 bases between them. CDR3 nucleotide sequence: TGCGCCAGCAGTGACAGAGGGTCGGTCTACGAGCAGTACTTC. It specifies CASSDRGSVYEQYF.

The chain joins TRBV9 to TRBJ1-1, with TRBD1 as a possible D gene (6 bases). Germline CDR1 is SGDLS and CDR2 is YYNGEE. The CDR3 runs to 16 residues. V lost 1 base to trimming and J lost 1 base, with 14 bases between them. This CDR3 is CASSVLQGPGNTEAFF. The CDR3 nucleotides read TGTGCCAGCAGCGTATTACAGGGCCCGGGGAACACTGAAGCTTTCTTT.

The chain has TRBV4-3 and TRBJ2-5, with TRBD2 matching 13 bases. The CDR3 spans 17 residues. V trimming: 0 bases; J trimming: 4 bases; junction bases outside the gene matches: 5. CDR1 is LGHNA and CDR2 is YSLEER in the germline V gene. The CDR3 region has the DNA TGCGCCAGCAGCCAAGATACTCGGACTAGCGGGGGAGAGACCCAGTACTTC. This translates into CASSQDTRTSGGETQYF.

This sequence joins TRBV5-4 and TRBJ2-5, with D possibly TRBD1 on 5 matching bases. This CDR3 contains 15 residues. V lost 0 bases, J lost 5 bases, and 14 bases lay in between. Germline loops: CDR1 SGHNT, CDR2 YYREEE (reference sequence). For the CDR3, the DNA is TGTGCCAGCAGCTTGGACAGGACCTTCGCGGAGACCCAGTACTTC. It specifies CASSLDRTFAETQYF.

The CDR3 DNA sequence: TGTGCCAGCAGTGATGTCAAGAGGACTGAAGCTTTCTTT. It is translated as CASSDVKRTEAFF. The chain joins TRBV2 to TRBJ1-1, with D uncertain. Germline CDR1 and CDR2: SNHLY and FYNNEI. Trimming stripped 3 bases from V and 5 bases from J, with 10 bases between. The CDR3 consists of 13 residues.

This chain connects TRBV5-1 to TRBJ2-2; possibly TRBD1 for D (7 bases). Germline-derived CDR1 and CDR2 are SGHRS and YFSETQ. The CDR3 has 16 amino acids. The V and J ends lost 4 bases and 2 bases respectively, with 15 bases between them. The CDR3 coding sequence is TGCGCCAGCAGCCCGGGGGACAGAGCCAACACCGGGGAGCTGTTTTTT. As protein: CASSPGDRANTGELFF.

The genes are TRBV19 and TRBJ2-5, with 9 bases identical to TRBD2. J was trimmed by 1 base and V by 5 bases; bases with no gene match: 5. Germline CDR1 and CDR2: LNHDA and SQIVND (reference sequence). This CDR3 has 15 amino acids. The CDR3 loop reads CASSVSGGVQETQYF. The CDR3 coding sequence is TGTGCCAGTAGTGTTAGCGGGGGAGTCCAAGAGACCCAGTACTTC. The whole variable domain, remainder taken from reference TRBV19 and TRBJ2-5, is DGGITQSPKYLFRKEGQNVTLSCEQNLNHDAMYWYRQDPGQGLRLIYYSQIVNDFQKGDIAEGYSVSREKKESFPLTVTSAQKNPTAFYLCASSVSGGVQETQYFGPGTRLLVL.

The V gene is TRBV11-3, the J gene TRBJ2-1; possible D gene TRBD2, 5 bases. The germline V gene encodes CDR1 SGHNT and CDR2 YENEEA. The CDR3 is made up of 14 amino acids. Deletions cut 4 bases from V and 4 bases from J, with 11 bases between. CDR3 loop: CASSSSHTYNEQFF. DNA for the CDR3: TGTGCCAGCAGCTCTAGCCACACATACAATGAGCAGTTCTTC.

This clone occurred once. This chain connects TRBV9 to TRBJ1-2, with D perhaps matching TRBD1 (6 bases). CDR1 and CDR2 from the germline V gene are SGDLS and YYNGEE. This CDR3 spans 16 amino acids. Between the trimmed V and J ends, which lost 4 bases and 0 bases, there was a span of 16 bases. The CDR3 here is CASSPAGAISNYGYTF. The CDR3, as DNA: TGTGCCAGCAGCCCCGCAGGGGCGATATCTAACTATGGCTACACCTTC.

This clone was seen once. The chain employs TRBV29-1 and TRBJ1-5; 9 positions match TRBD1. CDR1 is SQVTM and CDR2 is ANQGSEA in the germline V gene. This CDR3 comprises 14 residues. Trimming at V came to 7 bases and at J to 6 bases, leaving 10 bases not matched to a gene. The CDR3 sequence: CSASTGTGTQPQHF. In DNA form, the CDR3 reads TGCAGCGCTTCAACCGGGACAGGGACTCAGCCCCAGCATTTT.

The rearrangement links TRBV10-3 to TRBJ2-3; D is undetermined. The CDR3 has 16 amino acids. The germline V and J ends were trimmed by 4 bases and 0 bases, with 14 bases remaining between them. Germline CDR1 is ENHRY and CDR2 is SYGVKD. The CDR3 sequence is CAISGRQVISTDTQYF. The CDR3 DNA sequence: TGTGCCATCAGTGGACGGCAGGTGATTAGCACAGATACGCAGTATTTT.

V gene TRBV9 combines with J gene TRBJ1-5; 8 bases are a match to TRBD1. Germline CDR1 reads SGDLS; CDR2 reads YYNGEE. Unmatched junction bases numbered 8, after V lost 3 bases and J lost 6 bases. The CDR3 has 15 residues. The CDR3 region has the DNA TGTGCCAGCAGCGCGACAGGGGAGTCCAGTCAGCCCCAGCATTTT. It encodes CASSATGESSQPQHF.

The chain is built from TRBV15 and TRBJ1-5; D uncertain. The CDR3 extends over 13 amino acids. Looked up from germline, CDR1 is LNHNV and CDR2 is YYDKDF (reference sequence). Trimming stripped 3 bases from V and 9 bases from J, with 12 bases between. The CDR3 region is CATSSGDEGPQHF. CDR3 DNA sequence: TGTGCCACCAGCAGTGGGGATGAGGGGCCCCAGCATTTT.

The V and J genes are TRBV27 and TRBJ1-5; TRBD1 is a possible D gene (5 bases). Germline CDR1 reads MNHEY; CDR2 reads SMNVEV (reference sequence). The ends were cut back, 3 bases at V and 2 bases at J, with 17 bases in the middle. This CDR3 is built from 17 residues. CDR3 sequence: CASSFPGQIRGNQPQHF. CDR3 bases: TGTGCCAGCAGTTTCCCCGGACAAATTAGGGGCAATCAGCCCCAGCATTTT.

The chain joins TRBV5-4 to TRBJ2-1, with D maybe TRBD2 (7 bases). Trimming left V 4 bases short and J 7 bases short, with 18 bases between. Per germline, CDR1 SGHNT and CDR2 YYREEE (reference sequence). CDR3 length: 15 residues. This CDR3 is CASSPRGGRQNEQFF. The CDR3, as DNA: TGTGCCAGCAGCCCTAGGGGGGGACGGCAGAATGAGCAGTTCTTC.

This clone occurred a few times. J is TRBJ1-2 and V is TRBV6-5; D possibly corresponds to TRBD1 (6 bases). Germline V CDR1 and CDR2: MNHEY, SVGAGI. V was pared by 0 bases and J by 4 bases, with 9 bases between. The CDR3 contains 14 residues. DNA for the CDR3: TGTGCCAGCAGTTACTCTCAGGGGACCTATGGCTACACCTTC. The encoded protein is CASSYSQGTYGYTF.

This clone showed up just once. The chain joins TRBV10-1 to TRBJ2-3; TRBD1 aligns across 8 bases. The CDR3 runs to 15 residues. Unmatched junction bases numbered 8, after V lost 4 bases and J lost 5 bases. CDR1 is WNHNN, CDR2 SYGVQD, per germline (reference sequence). The CDR3 loop is CASSAGTTGGDTQYF. CDR3 bases: TGCGCCAGCAGTGCCGGGACAACAGGGGGAGATACGCAGTATTTT.

The chain carries TRBV20-1 and TRBJ1-1; D not resolved. The germline V gene has CDR1 DFQATT and CDR2 SNEGSKA (reference sequence). This CDR3 region has 10 residues. Trimming left V 5 bases short and J 3 bases short, with 4 bases between. The CDR3 DNA reads TGCAGTGCTCATTACACTGAAGCTTTCTTT. Residues: CSAHYTEAFF.

The chain has TRBV7-8 and TRBJ2-1; D may be TRBD1 (5 bases). CDR3 length equals 13 residues. Deletions cut 5 bases from V and 12 bases from J, with 17 bases between. The V gene's germline CDR1 is SGHVS and CDR2 FQNEAQ. CDR3 coding DNA: TGTGCCAGCAGCGACCGGACCTCCCAGGGGCAGTTCTTC. Translation gives CASSDRTSQGQFF.

The genes are TRBV19 and TRBJ2-1, with 12 bases that match TRBD2. V shed 7 bases, J shed 8 bases, and the junction held 6 bases outside the gene matches. The CDR3 is 14 residues long. CDR1 and CDR2 (germline): LNHDA, SQIVND (reference sequence). Written as DNA, the CDR3 is TGTGCCAGTAACGGACTAGCGGGAAGGTATGAGCAGTTCTTC. It encodes CASNGLAGRYEQFF.

CDR3 DNA sequence: TGCGCCAGCAGCCAAACTTTTGCTTGGGGGGACCACCAAGAGACCCAGTACTTC. It codes for CASSQTFAWGDHQETQYF. J is TRBJ2-5 and V is TRBV4-1; D is possibly TRBD2 (6 bases). Germline V gives CDR1 MGHRA, CDR2 YSYEKL. Trimming took 2 bases from V and 0 from J, leaving 19 bases between them. The CDR3 has 18 residues.

The chain joins TRBV11-1 to TRBJ2-3, with D possibly TRBD2 on 5 matching bases. From germline, CDR1 is SGHAT and CDR2 FQDESV (reference sequence). The V and J ends lost 5 bases and 2 bases respectively, with 11 bases between them. The CDR3 spans 14 residues. The CDR3 reads CASSRLPTTDTQYF. DNA for the CDR3: TGTGCCAGCAGCCGACTACCCACCACAGATACGCAGTATTTT. The entire variable domain, with the rest obtained from reference TRBV11-1 and TRBJ2-3, is as follows: EAEVAQSPRYKITEKSQAVAFWCDPISGHATLYWYRQILGQGPELLVQFQDESVVDDSQLPKDRFSAERLKGVDSTLKIQPAELGDSAMYLCASSRLPTTDTQYFGPGTRLTVL.

This clone appeared a few times. V gene TRBV19 combines with J gene TRBJ1-5; perhaps TRBD1 as D (5 bases). This CDR3 has 11 amino acids. Trimming took off 8 bases at V and 11 bases at J, with 13 bases between the two ends. Looked up from germline, CDR1 is LNHDA and CDR2 is SQIVND (reference sequence). The CDR3 here is CASSLGLSQHF. DNA of the CDR3: TGTGCCAGTTCATTGGGACTTTCCCAGCATTTT.

The chain employs TRBV9 and TRBJ1-6; no reliable D call. Germline CDR1 is SGDLS and CDR2 is YYNGEE. V was trimmed by 3 bases and J by 13 bases, leaving 11 bases between them. The CDR3 length is 12 residues. The CDR3 loop is CASSAGRSPLHF. CDR3 coding DNA: TGTGCCAGCAGCGCAGGCAGGTCTCCCCTCCACTTT.

V and J are TRBV19 and TRBJ2-2; maybe TRBD1 (6 bases). CDR1 is LNHDA, CDR2 SQIVND, per germline (reference sequence). V was cut by 5 bases and J by 7 bases, with 11 bases left in between. This CDR3 has 13 residues. The CDR3 here is CASSGTGIGELFF. In DNA form, the CDR3 reads TGTGCCAGTAGTGGAACAGGGATCGGGGAGCTGTTTTTT.

This chain uses TRBV19 with TRBJ1-3; possible D gene TRBD1, 6 bases. Germline V gives CDR1 LNHDA, CDR2 SQIVND (reference sequence). CDR3 length: 15 amino acids. V was cut by 3 bases and J by 4 bases, with 13 bases left in between. CDR3 DNA: TGTGCCAGTAGTATCATGACAGGACCCGGAAACACCATATATTTT. It specifies CASSIMTGPGNTIYF.

This clone was recorded a few times. The V gene is TRBV27, the J gene TRBJ2-2; tentatively, D is TRBD2 (6 bases). Germline V lookup: CDR1 MNHEY, CDR2 SMNVEV (reference sequence). Trimming cost V 6 bases and J 6 bases, with 20 bases left between them. This CDR3 contains 16 residues. This chain's CDR3 is CASSRGLLAYPGELFF. CDR3 bases: TGTGCCAGCAGCCGAGGACTACTTGCCTACCCCGGGGAGCTGTTTTTT.

The chain joins TRBV19 to TRBJ1-5; tentative D call: TRBD1 (5 bases). Germline-derived CDR1 and CDR2 are LNHDA and SQIVND (reference sequence). Trimming took 9 bases from V and 0 from J, leaving 15 bases between them. The length of the CDR3 is 15 residues. In nucleotides, the CDR3 is TGTGCCAGCGCGGGAAGGGGCGATAGCAATCAGCCCCAGCATTTT. As protein: CASAGRGDSNQPQHF. Combining the CDR3 with reference TRBV19 and TRBJ1-5 gives the whole variable domain DGGITQSPKYLFRKEGQNVTLSCEQNLNHDAMYWYRQDPGQGLRLIYYSQIVNDFQKGDIAEGYSVSREKKESFPLTVTSAQKNPTAFYLCASAGRGDSNQPQHFGDGTRLSIL.

The CDR3 DNA follows: TGTGCCAGCAGCCGGGACAGAAACTACGAGCAGTACTTC. It codes for CASSRDRNYEQYF. The chain links TRBV5-6 to TRBJ2-7; TRBD1 matches 7 bases. J gave up 3 bases and V 4 bases, and 4 bases lay outside the gene matches. Germline CDR1 reads SGHDT; CDR2 reads YYEEEE. This CDR3 spans 13 amino acids.

DNA for the CDR3: TGTGCCAGCAGCGGTAGGACAGGACTCAATCAGCCCCAGCATTTT. Protein product: CASSGRTGLNQPQHF. V and J are TRBV6-1 and TRBJ1-5; 7 bases fit TRBD1. V was clipped by 6 bases and J by 3 bases; unmatched bases: 8. From germline, CDR1 is MNHNS and CDR2 SASEGT. This CDR3 is 15 amino acids long.

This clone has more than one count but fewer than ten. J is TRBJ1-5 and V is TRBV7-2, with D hard to call. Per germline, CDR1 SGHTA and CDR2 FQGNSA. This CDR3 is built from 12 residues. V was shortened by 5 bases and J by 1 base, with 3 bases between the two germline ends. The CDR3 region is CASSLSNQPQHF. The CDR3 bases are TGTGCCAGCAGCCTAAGCAATCAGCCCCAGCATTTT.

The rearrangement uses TRBV7-9 and TRBJ2-5; 8 bases are shared with TRBD1. From germline, CDR1 is SEHNR and CDR2 FQNEAQ (reference sequence). The V and J ends lost 1 base and 5 bases, in that order; junction bases with no gene match: 9. This CDR3 has 16 amino acids. This chain's CDR3 is CASSLGRGQYVETQYF. As DNA, the CDR3 is TGTGCCAGCAGCTTAGGCAGGGGGCAATATGTGGAGACCCAGTACTTC. Filled out from reference TRBV7-9 and TRBJ2-5, the complete variable domain reads DTGVSQNPRHKITKRGQNVTFRCDPISEHNRLYWYRQTLGQGPEFLTYFQNEAQLEKSRLLSDRFSAERPKGSFSTLEIQRTEQGDSAMYLCASSLGRGQYVETQYFGPGTRLLVL.